These 12 T cell receptor beta chains originate from one sample sequenced in a study of cytomegalovirus exposure and HLA in healthy donors. Use of 60 Vbeta and 13 Jbeta primers characterized the PCR. Generated by immunoSEQ multiplex PCR, the TCRdb table keeps only in-frame clones and is missing some. Of just over 150,000 clones in the sample, approximately 79% were seen once. Sequencing was performed on PBMCs. These receptors were collected from a woman in her 50s in good health and CMV-seropositive.

This chain links TRBV7-9 with TRBJ2-7, with TRBD1 matching 8 bases. CDR3 length: 14 amino acids. From germline, CDR1 is SEHNR and CDR2 FQNEAQ (reference sequence). V shed 6 bases, J shed 4 bases, and the junction held 8 bases outside the gene matches. The DNA of the CDR3 is TGTGCCAGCAGTTCCGGGACAGGCTTATACGAGCAGTACTTC. It encodes CASSSGTGLYEQYF.

The chain is built from TRBV5-1 and TRBJ2-6, with no clear D. Germline CDR1 SGHRS, CDR2 YFSETQ. The CDR3 runs 12 residues. The V and J ends lost 7 bases and 4 bases respectively, with 6 bases between them. CDR3 sequence (DNA): TGCGCCAGCCACTCGGGGGCCAACGTCCTGACTTTC. As protein: CASHSGANVLTF. Together with reference TRBV5-1 and TRBJ2-6, the CDR3 gives the full variable domain: KAGVTQTPRYLIKTRGQQVTLSCSPISGHRSVSWYQQTPGQGLQFLFEYFSETQRNKGNFPGRFSGRQFSNSRSEMNVSTLELGDSALYLCASHSGANVLTFGAGSRLTVL.

V and J are TRBV5-1 and TRBJ2-7; TRBD2 agrees at 7 bases. Germline V gives CDR1 SGHRS, CDR2 YFSETQ. The CDR3 runs to 14 residues. V gave up 5 bases and J gave up 5 bases; unmatched junction bases: 10. The chain's CDR3 is CASRSPAGFNEQYF. The CDR3 coding sequence is TGCGCCAGCAGAAGCCCAGCGGGGTTTAACGAGCAGTACTTC.

This rearrangement joins TRBV7-2 to TRBJ2-7; 13 bases line up with TRBD2. Per the germline V gene, CDR1 is SGHTA and CDR2 is FQGNSA. CDR3 length equals 15 residues. J gave up 1 base and V 4 bases, and 1 base lay outside the gene matches. CDR3: CASSWTSGGSYEQYF. CDR3 in DNA: TGTGCCAGCAGCTGGACTAGCGGGGGTTCCTACGAGCAGTACTTC. The whole variable domain, filled in from reference TRBV7-2 and TRBJ2-7, reads GAGVSQSPSNKVTEKGKDVELRCDPISGHTALYWYRQSLGQGLEFLIYFQGNSAPDKSGLPSDRFSAERTGGSVSTLTIQRTQQEDSAVYLCASSWTSGGSYEQYFGPGTRLTVT.

V and J are TRBV5-1 and TRBJ1-5; possible D gene TRBD1, 6 bases. Germline CDR1 and CDR2: SGHRS and YFSETQ. This CDR3 comprises 15 residues. The V end was cut by 0 bases, the J end by 5 bases, with 12 bases between. DNA of the CDR3: TGCGCCAGCAGCTTGGGGGTGACAGGTGATCAGCCCCAGCATTTT. Protein product: CASSLGVTGDQPQHF.

This clone was recorded only once. The rearrangement links TRBV5-8 to TRBJ2-2; D is possibly TRBD2 (5 bases). Germline V gene sequence: CDR1 SGHTS, CDR2 YDEGEE. There are 13 residues in the CDR3. V lost 7 bases and J 1 base, leaving 8 bases between the germline ends. As DNA, the CDR3 is TGTGCCAGCGGGGAGTGGAACACCGGGGAGCTGTTTTTT. Protein: CASGEWNTGELFF.

J is TRBJ2-7 and V is TRBV25-1, with a possible D match to TRBD2 (6 bases). CDR1 MGHDK and CDR2 SYGVNS come from the germline V gene. The CDR3 contains 13 residues. Trimming removed 3 bases at V and 3 bases at J, with 9 bases between. CDR3 sequence reads: CASSDGGLYEQYF. CDR3 DNA sequence: TGTGCCAGCAGTGACGGGGGTCTCTACGAGCAGTACTTC.

This clone appeared a few times. This chain connects TRBV25-1 to TRBJ1-4; D unclear. This CDR3 region has 15 residues. Trimming took off 4 bases at V and 7 bases at J, with 16 bases between the two ends. The V gene's germline CDR1 is MGHDK and CDR2 SYGVNS. The DNA of the CDR3 is TGTGCCAGCAGTGCACAGACAATTAAAGGTGAAAAACTGTTTTTT. Encoded protein: CASSAQTIKGEKLFF.

V and J are TRBV7-8 and TRBJ1-1; 9 bases agree with TRBD1. The V gene's germline CDR1 is SGHVS and CDR2 FQNEAQ. CDR3 length: 13 residues. The V segment lost 4 bases and the J segment 12 bases; nucleotides outside the gene matches: 9. This CDR3 is CASSSWTGDKTFF. The CDR3 DNA follows: TGTGCCAGCAGCTCTTGGACAGGGGACAAGACTTTCTTT.

The chain employs TRBV7-2 and TRBJ2-7; D is undetermined. CDR1 and CDR2 from the germline V gene are SGHTA and FQGNSA. Trimming removed 3 bases from V and 6 bases from J, with 9 bases in between. CDR3 size: 12 residues. The CDR3 sequence is CASSLRPGEQYF. In DNA form, the CDR3 reads TGTGCCAGCAGCTTGCGTCCCGGCGAGCAGTACTTC.

In nucleotides, the CDR3 is TGTGCCAGCAGCGAGTCAGGGACAGCGCAAGAGACCCAGTACTTC. It translates to CASSESGTAQETQYF. The chain couples TRBV5-6 to TRBJ2-5, with TRBD1 matching 7 bases. Germline CDR1 reads SGHDT; CDR2 reads YYEEEE. The CDR3 consists of 15 residues. J lost 2 bases, V lost 4 bases, and 8 bases had no gene match.

There are a few counts of this clone. CDR3 sequence: CASSLDRGRSEAFF. The DNA of the CDR3 is TGTGCCAGCAGCTTAGACAGGGGGCGGTCTGAAGCTTTCTTT. This chain uses TRBV7-2 with TRBJ1-1; 9 bases map to TRBD1. Germline CDR1 is SGHTA and CDR2 is FQGNSA. The CDR3 extends over 14 amino acids. V gave up 1 base and J gave up 6 bases; unmatched junction bases: 3. Based on the CDR3 plus reference TRBV7-2 and TRBJ1-1, the full variable domain is GAGVSQSPSNKVTEKGKDVELRCDPISGHTALYWYRQSLGQGLEFLIYFQGNSAPDKSGLPSDRFSAERTGGSVSTLTIQRTQQEDSAVYLCASSLDRGRSEAFFGQGTRLTVV.